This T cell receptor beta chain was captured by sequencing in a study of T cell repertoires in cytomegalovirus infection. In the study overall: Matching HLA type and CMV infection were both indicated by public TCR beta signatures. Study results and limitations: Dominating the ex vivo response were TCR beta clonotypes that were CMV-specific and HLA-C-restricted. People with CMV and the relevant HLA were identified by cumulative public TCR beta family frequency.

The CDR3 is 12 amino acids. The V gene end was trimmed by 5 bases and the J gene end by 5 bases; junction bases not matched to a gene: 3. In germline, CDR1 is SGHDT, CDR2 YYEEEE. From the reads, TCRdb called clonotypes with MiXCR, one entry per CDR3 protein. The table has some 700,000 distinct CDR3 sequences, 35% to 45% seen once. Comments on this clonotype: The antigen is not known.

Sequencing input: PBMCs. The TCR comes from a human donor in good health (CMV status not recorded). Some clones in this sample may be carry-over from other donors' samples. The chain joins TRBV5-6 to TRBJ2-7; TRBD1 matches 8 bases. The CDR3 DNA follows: TGTGCCAGCAGTATGACAGGGGACGAGCAGTACTTC. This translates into CASSMTGDEQYF.